A single sample is the source of the 30 T cell receptor beta chains below, sequenced in a study of blood T cells in healthy people across ages. For the second PCR, which ran for 7 to 11 cycles, a sample-barcoded 5' primer and a J-beta primer mix were used. From the 5' RACE reads, TCRdb called clonotypes with MiXCR, one entry per CDR3 protein. The profile shows around 1.5 million distinct CDR3 sequences, 40% to 50% of them singletons. Input material: blood. The receptors were gathered from a woman under 30 in good health.

The CDR3 nucleotides are TGCAGTGCTTCATCCGGGCGCGTGTTCAATGAGCAGTACTTC. Translating it yields CSASSGRVFNEQYF. The gene calls are TRBV20-1 and TRBJ2-7; D unclear. This CDR3 has 14 residues. Trimming removed 5 bases at V and 7 bases at J, with 21 bases between. Germline V gene lookup returns CDR1 DFQATT and CDR2 SNEGSKA (reference sequence).

This clonotype appeared a few times. The chain is built from TRBV25-1 and TRBJ2-3, with 8 bases matching TRBD2. The CDR3 spans 17 residues. CDR1 and CDR2 (germline): MGHDK, SYGVNS. V lost 4 bases and J lost 5; bases outside the gene matches: 14. The CDR3, as DNA: TGTGCCAGCAGTGGAGGGGGACTAGTCGCGTCCGGAGATACGCAGTATTTT. It yields the protein CASSGGGLVASGDTQYF.

In its sample, this clonotype was seen a few times. The J gene is TRBJ1-2, the V gene TRBV28; 8 bases are a match to TRBD1. Germline V gene sequence: CDR1 MDHEN, CDR2 SYDVKM. The CDR3 runs to 15 residues. The trim removed 6 bases at V and 6 bases at J, leaving 12 bases unmatched. The CDR3 nucleotides are TGTGCCAGCAGACTACGAGACAGGGGAATCGATGGCTACACCTTC. Its protein product is CASRLRDRGIDGYTF.

There are many counts of this clonotype. J is TRBJ2-7 and V is TRBV6-5, with D uncertain. V was cut by 6 bases and J by 7 bases, with 19 bases left in between. The CDR3 is made up of 14 amino acids. CDR1 is MNHEY, CDR2 SVGAGI, per germline. The CDR3 is CASRRSRLLGEQYF. CDR3 sequence (DNA): TGTGCCAGCAGAAGGTCCAGGTTGTTGGGTGAGCAGTACTTC.

The chain links TRBV6-2 or TRBV6-3 to TRBJ1-1; D ambiguous. The V gene lost 0 bases and the J gene lost 4 bases, with 9 bases spanning the gap. Germline-derived CDR1 and CDR2 are MNHEY and SVGEGT. The CDR3 consists of 14 residues. CDR3 DNA sequence: TGTGCCAGCAGTTACTCGCAGTTGAGCACTGAAGCTTTCTTT. It codes for CASSYSQLSTEAFF.

This rearrangement joins TRBV5-1 to TRBJ2-7; tentative D call: TRBD2 (5 bases). Per the germline V gene, CDR1 is SGHRS and CDR2 is YFSETQ. The CDR3 extends over 14 amino acids. The V end lost 7 bases, the J end lost 7 bases, and 21 bases lay between the germline ends. The CDR3 protein is CASPGNKTYNEQYF. The CDR3 region has the DNA TGCGCCAGCCCGGGAAACAAGACCTACAATGAGCAGTACTTC.

J is TRBJ1-1 and V is TRBV29-1, with D perhaps TRBD1 (5 bases). The CDR3 loop spans 14 amino acids. The V and J ends lost 0 bases and 2 bases respectively, with 10 bases between them. Germline-derived CDR1 and CDR2 are SQVTM and ANQGSEA. CDR3 sequence: CSVEEGGGNTEAFF. CDR3 nucleotides: TGCAGCGTTGAAGAGGGGGGGGGTAACACTGAAGCTTTCTTT.

A few counts support this clonotype. The chain carries TRBV28 and TRBJ1-6, with no clear D. V lost 5 bases and J 5 bases, leaving 13 bases between the germline ends. The CDR3 runs 15 residues. The germline V gene encodes CDR1 MDHEN and CDR2 SYDVKM. The CDR3 coding sequence is TGTGCCAGCAGTAGGCACCCCAAAGATAATTCACCCCTCCACTTT. Its translation: CASSRHPKDNSPLHF.

This clonotype was observed a few times. In nucleotides, the CDR3 is TGTGCTAGTGGTTTGTACGGGACTAGAAGCTTCGAGCAGTACTTC. Translating gives CASGLYGTRSFEQYF. The V call is TRBV12-5, the J call TRBJ2-7; 8 bases agree with TRBD2. V lost 2 bases and J lost 6; bases outside the gene matches: 9. This CDR3 spans 15 amino acids. Germline CDR1 is LGHNT and CDR2 is FRNRAP.

The chain joins TRBV5-1 to TRBJ1-2, with D possibly TRBD1 on 5 matching bases. CDR1 is SGHRS, CDR2 YFSETQ, per germline. V shed 3 bases and J shed 3 bases, with 15 bases lying between them. CDR3 length: 15 amino acids. The CDR3 sequence: CASSSGLNGDYGYTF. The CDR3 DNA follows: TGCGCCAGCAGCTCGGGACTTAACGGGGACTATGGCTACACCTTC. Supplemented by reference TRBV5-1 and TRBJ1-2, the full variable domain reads KAGVTQTPRYLIKTRGQQVTLSCSPISGHRSVSWYQQTPGQGLQFLFEYFSETQRNKGNFPGRFSGRQFSNSRSEMNVSTLELGDSALYLCASSSGLNGDYGYTFGSGTRLTVV.

The table lists this clonotype with a few counts. The chain is built from TRBV4-1 and TRBJ2-7, with D possibly called TRBD1 or TRBD2 (5 bases each). This CDR3 comprises 14 residues. Trimming stripped 2 bases from V and 0 bases from J, with 8 bases between. From germline, CDR1 is MGHRA and CDR2 YSYEKL. CDR3 sequence reads: CASSQRGLSYEQYF. The CDR3, as DNA: TGCGCCAGCAGCCAACGGGGCCTCTCCTACGAGCAGTACTTC.

This clonotype was seen a handful of times. The chain uses TRBV2 and TRBJ2-3, with TRBD1 matching 7 bases. Losses at the gene ends were 3 bases for V and 5 bases for J; bases not matched to a gene: 11. Germline V gives CDR1 SNHLY, CDR2 FYNNEI. CDR3 length: 16 residues. CDR3 residues: CASSDEGTAPRDTQYF. The CDR3 region has the DNA TGTGCCAGCAGTGACGAAGGGACAGCCCCCCGAGATACGCAGTATTTT.

This clonotype was found a few times. A junction end diverges from the germline sequence, so it may reflect a read error. The V and J genes are TRBV12-3 or TRBV12-4 and TRBJ2-7, with D maybe TRBD1 (6 bases). CDR3 length: 14 residues. CDR3 sequence reads: CASSATGYSSEQYF. DNA of the CDR3: TGTGCCAGCAGCGCGACAGGTTACTCCTCCGAGCAGTACTTC.

The CDR3: CALGSASSYNEQFF. Written as DNA, the CDR3 is TGTGCCCTTGGGAGCGCGAGCTCCTACAATGAGCAGTTCTTC. The chain carries TRBV10-3 and TRBJ2-1, with D perhaps matching TRBD2 (5 bases). The CDR3 is 14 amino acids. From germline, CDR1 is ENHRY and CDR2 SYGVKD. V was trimmed by 11 bases and J by 0 bases, leaving 14 bases between them.

The V gene is TRBV18, the J gene TRBJ1-1; TRBD1 aligns across 10 bases. Germline assignment: CDR1 KGHSH and CDR2 LQKENI. V dropped 2 bases and J dropped 3; count of bases not matched to a gene: 6. This CDR3 spans 16 amino acids. The CDR3, as DNA: TGTGCCAGCTCACCAACCGGGACAGGGGTAGACACTGAAGCTTTCTTT. Translation gives CASSPTGTGVDTEAFF.

This clonotype showed up just once. This chain connects TRBV30 to TRBJ2-6; no clear D. The CDR3 spans 14 residues. Germline V gives CDR1 GTSNPN, CDR2 SVGIG (reference sequence). Trimming removed 3 bases from V and 1 base from J, with 7 bases in between. CDR3: CAWRPASGANVLTF. The CDR3, as DNA: TGTGCCTGGAGGCCTGCATCTGGGGCCAACGTCCTGACTTTC.

The chain combines TRBV28 with TRBJ2-7, with D possibly matching TRBD2 (6 bases). The CDR3 has 15 amino acids. V lost 6 bases and J lost 2, with 17 bases in between. Germline values: CDR1 MDHEN, CDR2 SYDVKM. CDR3 coding DNA: TGTGCCAGCAGCACCGGGGGAGTTCCCCCCTACGAGCAGTACTTC. This sequence encodes CASSTGGVPPYEQYF. Complete variable domain (other parts from reference TRBV28 and TRBJ2-7): DVKVTQSSRYLVKRTGEKVFLECVQDMDHENMFWYRQDPGLGLRLIYFSYDVKMKEKGDIPEGYSVSREKKERFSLILESASTNQTSMYLCASSTGGVPPYEQYFGPGTRLTVT.

The chain combines TRBV12-3 or TRBV12-4 with TRBJ1-2; D is unclear. The CDR3 runs 12 residues. The V end was cut by 5 bases, the J end by 7 bases, with 11 bases between. CDR3 in amino acids: CASSRAIPGYTF. The CDR3 DNA is TGTGCCAGCAGTCGGGCGATCCCTGGCTACACCTTC.

The genes are TRBV5-1 and TRBJ2-3; possible D gene TRBD1, 6 bases. This CDR3 spans 14 amino acids. The ends were cut back, 0 bases at V and 5 bases at J, with 10 bases in the middle. The germline V gene has CDR1 SGHRS and CDR2 YFSETQ. CDR3 in amino acids: CASSLVGAVDTQYF. CDR3 sequence (DNA): TGCGCCAGCAGCTTGGTGGGGGCGGTAGATACGCAGTATTTT.

The chain uses TRBV27 and TRBJ2-1, with TRBD2 identical over 12 bases. The CDR3 length is 19 residues. Trimming took 0 bases from V and 2 from J; bases not matched to a gene: 8. Germline V gives CDR1 MNHEY, CDR2 SMNVEV (reference sequence). The CDR3 bases are TGTGCCAGCAGTTTATCTCCTAGCGGGAGGGCCGGGACCTACAATGAGCAGTTCTTC. Its protein product is CASSLSPSGRAGTYNEQFF.

The genes are TRBV9 and TRBJ2-4; D may be TRBD1 (6 bases). The CDR3 totals 14 residues. Looked up from germline, CDR1 is SGDLS and CDR2 is YYNGEE. Trimming removed 3 bases at V and 6 bases at J, with 13 bases between. CDR3 residues: CASSAKQGLNIQYF. CDR3 DNA: TGTGCCAGCAGCGCCAAACAGGGTTTAAACATTCAGTACTTC.

This clonotype has just one count. This sequence joins TRBV5-1 and TRBJ2-7, with D possibly being TRBD2 (5 bases). This CDR3 spans 15 amino acids. Germline V lookup: CDR1 SGHRS, CDR2 YFSETQ. V lost 0 bases and J lost 2, with 12 bases in between. CDR3 nucleotides: TGCGCCAGCAGCTTGGTCGGCGGGTTCACCTACGAGCAGTACTTC. Its translation: CASSLVGGFTYEQYF.

The rearrangement uses TRBV12-3 or TRBV12-4 and TRBJ2-7, with D possibly called TRBD1 or TRBD2 (6 bases each). V lost 5 bases and J 5 bases, leaving 19 bases between the germline ends. The length of the CDR3 is 15 residues. The CDR3 is CASSRDKEGVDEQYF. As DNA, the CDR3 is TGTGCCAGCAGTCGGGACAAGGAGGGGGTTGACGAGCAGTACTTC.

The chain couples TRBV12-3 or TRBV12-4 to TRBJ2-4, with 7 bases identical to TRBD1. J was trimmed by 8 bases and V by 6 bases; bases with no gene match: 7. CDR3 length: 13 amino acids. In DNA form, the CDR3 reads TGTGCCAGCAGCCCAGGGGGAGTGCACATTCAGTACTTC. It translates to CASSPGGVHIQYF.

This clonotype was picked up a small number of times. The rearrangement links TRBV6-1 to TRBJ2-3, with 8 nucleotides matching TRBD2. The V gene end was trimmed by 2 bases and the J gene end by 3 bases; junction bases not matched to a gene: 10. The CDR3 runs to 17 residues. Germline V gene data show CDR1 as MNHNS and CDR2 as SASEGT. CDR3 bases: TGTGCCAGCAGTGAACGGAGTAGCGGGACCCCTACAGATACGCAGTATTTT. Protein: CASSERSSGTPTDTQYF.

This sequence joins TRBV6-5 and TRBJ2-7; 8 bases map to TRBD2. V was clipped by 6 bases and J by 6 bases; unmatched bases: 10. This CDR3 is built from 14 residues. Germline CDR1 is MNHEY and CDR2 is SVGAGI. The CDR3 here is CASSLLPAGAEQYF. DNA of the CDR3: TGTGCCAGCAGCCTCCTCCCAGCGGGGGCCGAGCAGTACTTC.

This clonotype showed up just a few times. This chain joins TRBV20-1 and TRBJ2-5; the match to TRBD2 covers 7 bases. Looked up from germline, CDR1 is DFQATT and CDR2 is SNEGSKA (reference sequence). The CDR3 is 14 residues long. V trimming: 1 base; J trimming: 1 base; junction bases outside the gene matches: 3. The CDR3 DNA sequence: TGCAGTGCTAGAGTGCCGGGGGGCCAAGAGACCCAGTACTTC. Encoded protein: CSARVPGGQETQYF.

This clonotype was counted between two and nine times. The chain couples TRBV4-1 to TRBJ2-3; tentatively, D is TRBD2 (5 bases). The CDR3 extends over 17 amino acids. Germline CDR1 MGHRA, CDR2 YSYEKL. V was pared by 8 bases and J by 0 bases, with 21 bases between. The CDR3, as DNA: TGCGCCAGCGCCCCTTCGATGGGGAGTTCTAGCACAGATACGCAGTATTTT. As protein: CASAPSMGSSSTDTQYF.

J is TRBJ2-5 and V is TRBV7-2; the D gene is possibly TRBD1 (8 bases). The CDR3 is 13 amino acids. Germline V lookup: CDR1 SGHTA, CDR2 FQGNSA. Deletions cut 7 bases from V and 5 bases from J, with 14 bases between. The CDR3 DNA sequence: TGTGCCAGCAAAACAGGGGGGGGGGAGACCCAGTACTTC. It codes for CASKTGGGETQYF.

Only a few counts were recorded for this clonotype. The genes are TRBV3-1 and TRBJ1-5, with D possibly matching TRBD1 (5 bases). This CDR3 region has 14 residues. Trimming stripped 2 bases from V and 1 base from J, with 6 bases between. Germline V gives CDR1 LGHDT, CDR2 YNNKEL (reference sequence). CDR3 DNA: TGTGCCAGCAGCCAACGGGGGAGCAATCAGCCCCAGCATTTT. Its translation is CASSQRGSNQPQHF. Drawing the rest from reference TRBV3-1 and TRBJ1-5, the complete variable domain is DTAVSQTPKYLVTQMGNDKSIKCEQNLGHDTMYWYKQDSKKFLKIMFSYNNKELIINETVPNRFSPKSPDKAHLNLHINSLELGDSAVYFCASSQRGSNQPQHFGDGTRLSIL.